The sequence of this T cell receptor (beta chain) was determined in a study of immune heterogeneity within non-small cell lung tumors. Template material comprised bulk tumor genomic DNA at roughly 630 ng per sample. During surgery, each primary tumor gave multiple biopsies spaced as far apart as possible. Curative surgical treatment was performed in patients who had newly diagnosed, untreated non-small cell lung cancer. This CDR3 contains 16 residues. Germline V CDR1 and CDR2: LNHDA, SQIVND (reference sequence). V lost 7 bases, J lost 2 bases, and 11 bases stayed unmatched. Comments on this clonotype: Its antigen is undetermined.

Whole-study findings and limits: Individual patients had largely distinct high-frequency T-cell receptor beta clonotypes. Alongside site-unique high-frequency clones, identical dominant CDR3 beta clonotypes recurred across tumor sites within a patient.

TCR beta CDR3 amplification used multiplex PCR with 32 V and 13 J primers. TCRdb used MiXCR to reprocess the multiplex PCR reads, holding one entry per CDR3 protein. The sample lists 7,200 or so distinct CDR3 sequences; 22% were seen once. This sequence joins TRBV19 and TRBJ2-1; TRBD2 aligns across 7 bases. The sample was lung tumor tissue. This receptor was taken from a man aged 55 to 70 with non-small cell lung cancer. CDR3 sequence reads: CASTPGGGAAYNEQFF. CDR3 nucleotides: TGTGCCAGTACTCCTGGGGGGGGAGCTGCCTACAATGAGCAGTTCTTC. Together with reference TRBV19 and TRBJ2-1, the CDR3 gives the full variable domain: DGGITQSPKYLFRKEGQNVTLSCEQNLNHDAMYWYRQDPGQGLRLIYYSQIVNDFQKGDIAEGYSVSREKKESFPLTVTSAQKNPTAFYLCASTPGGGAAYNEQFFGPGTRLTVL.